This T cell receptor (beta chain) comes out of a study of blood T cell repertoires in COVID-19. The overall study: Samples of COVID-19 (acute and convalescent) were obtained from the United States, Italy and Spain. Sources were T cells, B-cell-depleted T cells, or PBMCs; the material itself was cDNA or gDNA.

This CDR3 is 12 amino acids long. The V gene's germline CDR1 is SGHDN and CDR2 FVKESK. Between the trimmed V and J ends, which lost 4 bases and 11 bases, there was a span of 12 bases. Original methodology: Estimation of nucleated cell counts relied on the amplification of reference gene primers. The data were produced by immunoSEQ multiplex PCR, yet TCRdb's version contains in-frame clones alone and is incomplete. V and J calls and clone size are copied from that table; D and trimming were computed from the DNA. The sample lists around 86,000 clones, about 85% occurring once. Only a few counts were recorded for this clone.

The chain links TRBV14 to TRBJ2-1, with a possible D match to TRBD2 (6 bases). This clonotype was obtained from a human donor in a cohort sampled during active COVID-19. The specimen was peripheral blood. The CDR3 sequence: CASSPNGGKQFF. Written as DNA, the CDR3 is TGTGCCAGCAGCCCCAACGGGGGAAAGCAGTTCTTC.